These T cell receptor beta chains were read from a single sample in a study of beta chain features in type 1 diabetes. Sequencing was performed with immunoSEQ multiplex PCR; in TCRdb, only in-frame clones are kept and a portion is missing. In the table there are 600,000 to 650,000 clones, roughly 15% of which are singletons. Sequencing input: naive CD4+ T cells from blood. These receptors all stem from a man younger than 35 in good health. Both conserved end residues are part of each CDR3. Fields, in order: D gene, V gene, clone size, J gene, CDR3 DNA, CDR3 protein. The D gene is left open where the match is weak. The size of a clone is reported for some rows only, either as once, few or many, or as a class for expanded clones.

D gene: .
V gene: TRBV19
clone size: .
J gene: TRBJ2-3
CDR3 DNA: TGTGCCAGTAGTATGAAAGGGGGGCCTAGCACAGATACGCAGTATTTT
CDR3 protein: CASSMKGGPSTDTQYF

D gene: TRBD2
V gene: TRBV19
clone size: few
J gene: TRBJ2-1
CDR3 DNA: TGTGCCAGTAGTATGATCGCGGGGGGCAGGGCATTCGATGAGCAGTTCTTC
CDR3 protein: CASSMIAGGRAFDEQFF

D gene: TRBD2
V gene: TRBV28
clone size: .
J gene: TRBJ2-3
CDR3 DNA: TGTGCCAGCACCGAGAGGGGACTAGCGGGGACAGATACGCAGTATTTT
CDR3 protein: CASTERGLAGTDTQYF

D gene: TRBD1
V gene: TRBV19
clone size: .
J gene: TRBJ2-5
CDR3 DNA: TGTGCCAGTAAGGATCGGAGGACAGGGATGGAGACCCAGTACTTC
CDR3 protein: CASKDRRTGMETQYF

D gene: .
V gene: TRBV9
clone size: few
J gene: TRBJ2-5
CDR3 DNA: TGTGCCAGCAGCGCCGGAGAAGGCCGATCAGAGACCCAGTACTTC
CDR3 protein: CASSAGEGRSETQYF

D gene: .
V gene: TRBV4-2
clone size: .
J gene: TRBJ1-2
CDR3 DNA: TGTGCCAGCAGCCAGGCCGGGACTTCCCCACGGGGCTACACCTTC
CDR3 protein: CASSQAGTSPRGYTF

D gene: TRBD1
V gene: TRBV6-6
clone size: .
J gene: TRBJ2-7
CDR3 DNA: TGTGCCAGCAGTTCATCCGGGACAGGGAACTACGAGCAGTACTTC
CDR3 protein: CASSSSGTGNYEQYF

D gene: .
V gene: TRBV30
clone size: few
J gene: TRBJ2-7
CDR3 DNA: TGTGCCTGGAACGGGGGAACCTACGAGCAGTACTTC
CDR3 protein: CAWNGGTYEQYF

D gene: .
V gene: TRBV29-1
clone size: few
J gene: TRBJ1-2
CDR3 DNA: TGCAGCGTTGAGCTGACCTATTCCTATGGCTACACCTTC
CDR3 protein: CSVELTYSYGYTF

D gene: TRBD1
V gene: TRBV15
clone size: .
J gene: TRBJ1-2
CDR3 DNA: TGTGCCACCAGCAGAGATCTTAAAACAGGGGGCACCTTC
CDR3 protein: CATSRDLKTGGTF

D gene: TRBD1
V gene: TRBV14
clone size: .
J gene: TRBJ2-7
CDR3 DNA: TGTGCCAGCAGCCAAGGACAGGGGAGGTCCTACGAGCAGTACTTC
CDR3 protein: CASSQGQGRSYEQYF

D gene: .
V gene: TRBV21-1
clone size: .
J gene: TRBJ2-2
CDR3 DNA: TGTGCCAGCAGCTCCCCTGGGGGGACAGTGAACACCGGGGAGCTGTTTTTT
CDR3 protein: CASSSPGGTVNTGELFF

D gene: .
V gene: TRBV7-2
clone size: .
J gene: TRBJ1-2
CDR3 DNA: TGTGCCAGCAGCTTAGGTCCATTGGGGGGTGGCTACACCTTC
CDR3 protein: CASSLGPLGGGYTF

D gene: TRBD2
V gene: TRBV7-3
clone size: .
J gene: TRBJ2-1
CDR3 DNA: TGTGCCAGCAGCGGAGCTAGCGGGAGGTCCTACAATGAGCAGTTCTTC
CDR3 protein: CASSGASGRSYNEQFF

D gene: TRBD1
V gene: TRBV7-9
clone size: .
J gene: TRBJ2-7
CDR3 DNA: TGTGCCAGCAGCGAGCAGGGGGCGGCCTACGAGCAGTACTTC
CDR3 protein: CASSEQGAAYEQYF

D gene: TRBD1
V gene: TRBV15
clone size: .
J gene: TRBJ2-3
CDR3 DNA: TGTGCCACCAGACTGGACAGGGGGCCGTCAAATACGCAGTATTTT
CDR3 protein: CATRLDRGPSNTQYF

D gene: .
V gene: TRBV29-1
clone size: few
J gene: TRBJ2-7
CDR3 DNA: TGCAGCGTCAAACTCCAGGTGACAGGAACTTACGAGCAGTACTTC
CDR3 protein: CSVKLQVTGTYEQYF

D gene: .
V gene: TRBV5-4
clone size: few
J gene: TRBJ2-3
CDR3 DNA: TGTGCCAGCAGCTTGGACGGGGGCGCCCCAGATACGCAGTATTTT
CDR3 protein: CASSLDGGAPDTQYF